What follows are 21 T cell receptor beta chains derived from one specimen sequenced in a study of cytomegalovirus exposure and HLA in healthy donors. 13 Jbeta primers and 60 Vbeta primers were used for the PCR. Profiled with immunoSEQ multiplex PCR; TCRdb holds only in-frame clones, not every one. Among some 150,000 clones listed, 65% to 85% were seen once. The sample consisted of PBMCs. The receptors come from a male donor in good health and CMV-seronegative.

This chain connects TRBV9 to TRBJ2-2, with D tentatively TRBD1 (6 bases). V was cut by 4 bases and J by 1 base, with 11 bases left in between. The CDR3 loop spans 15 amino acids. In germline, CDR1 is SGDLS, CDR2 YYNGEE. CDR3 in DNA: TGTGCCAGCAGCCCCAGGGGAAGGAACACCGGGGAGCTGTTTTTT. Amino acids: CASSPRGRNTGELFF.

This chain connects TRBV7-2 to TRBJ2-7; TRBD1 aligns across 7 bases. The CDR3 is made up of 14 amino acids. CDR1 and CDR2 (germline): SGHTA, FQGNSA. With 5 bases clipped from V and 4 bases from J, the junction kept 8 bases outside the gene matches. CDR3 amino acids: CASSPRQGRYEQYF. The DNA for the CDR3 is TGTGCCAGCAGCCCTCGACAGGGTCGGTACGAGCAGTACTTC. Full variable domain (rest looked up from reference TRBV7-2 and TRBJ2-7): GAGVSQSPSNKVTEKGKDVELRCDPISGHTALYWYRQSLGQGLEFLIYFQGNSAPDKSGLPSDRFSAERTGGSVSTLTIQRTQQEDSAVYLCASSPRQGRYEQYFGPGTRLTVT.

DNA of the CDR3: TGTGCCAGCAGCCGTCGGACGGGGGAGAACACTGAAGCTTTCTTT. Encoded protein: CASSRRTGENTEAFF. The chain uses TRBV4-2 and TRBJ1-1; a possible D gene is TRBD1 (5 bases). Trimming took off 4 bases at V and 1 base at J, with 13 bases between the two ends. CDR1 and CDR2 from the germline V gene are LGHNA and YNFKEQ. CDR3 length: 15 amino acids.

J is TRBJ1-2 and V is TRBV29-1, with D maybe TRBD1 (5 bases). Trimming shortened V by 6 bases and J by 7 bases, and 12 bases separated the two germline ends. The CDR3 contains 11 residues. CDR1 and CDR2 (germline): SQVTM, ANQGSEA. CDR3 DNA sequence: TGCAGCGTGGCCAGGGTGGGTGGCTACACCTTC. Protein sequence: CSVARVGGYTF.

The chain employs TRBV4-2 and TRBJ1-5, with unresolved D. CDR1 is LGHNA, CDR2 YNFKEQ, per germline. The CDR3 sequence is 13 residues long. Between the trimmed V and J ends, which lost 2 bases and 3 bases, there was a span of 5 bases. This CDR3 reads CASSQSFNQPQHF. CDR3 coding DNA: TGTGCCAGCAGCCAAAGCTTCAATCAGCCCCAGCATTTT.

This clone was counted a few times. This chain joins TRBV5-4 and TRBJ1-1; TRBD1 is a possible D gene (6 bases). V was trimmed by 1 base and J by 4 bases, leaving 17 bases between them. Germline V gene data show CDR1 as SGHNT and CDR2 as YYREEE (reference sequence). This CDR3 is built from 16 residues. The CDR3, as DNA: TGTGCCAGCAGCTTGACTCTAGGCAGGGGTGGCACTGAAGCTTTCTTT. This encodes CASSLTLGRGGTEAFF.

The chain joins TRBV18 to TRBJ1-2; D is unclear. The germline V gene has CDR1 KGHSH and CDR2 LQKENI. V dropped 1 base and J dropped 6 bases, with 18 bases sitting between them. The CDR3 length is 16 residues. This CDR3 is CASSPLGTTRADGYTF. In nucleotides, the CDR3 is TGTGCCAGCTCACCACTTGGCACCACGAGGGCTGATGGCTACACCTTC.

This chain links TRBV7-9 with TRBJ1-2; tentative D call: TRBD1 (6 bases). The CDR3 length is 16 residues. Germline loops: CDR1 SEHNR, CDR2 FQNEAQ (reference sequence). V lost 0 bases, J lost 4 bases, and 15 bases lay in between. Here the CDR3 reads CASSLANRESSYGYTF. CDR3 in DNA: TGTGCCAGCAGCTTAGCTAACAGGGAAAGCTCCTATGGCTACACCTTC.

As concerns this clone: One junction end does not reproduce the germline sequence, and a read error may be involved. CDR3 nucleotides: TGTTCCAGCAGCTGGGGGGGGGACGAGCAGTACTTC. It specifies CSSSWGGDEQYF. This rearrangement joins TRBV7-9 to TRBJ2-7; 7 positions match TRBD2. Germline lookup yields CDR1 SEHNR and CDR2 FQNEAQ (reference sequence). This CDR3 is 12 amino acids long.

The J gene is TRBJ2-2, the V gene TRBV30, with 7 bases identical to TRBD1. The junction had 8 bases not matched to a gene; V was cut back by 3 bases and J by 7 bases. In germline, CDR1 is GTSNPN, CDR2 SVGIG (reference sequence). The CDR3 has 14 amino acids. The CDR3 sequence: CAWRESGGFGELFF. DNA of the CDR3: TGTGCCTGGAGGGAATCAGGGGGTTTCGGGGAGCTGTTTTTT. Complete variable domain (other parts from reference TRBV30 and TRBJ2-2): SQTIHQWPATLVQPVGSPLSLECTVEGTSNPNLYWYRQAAGRGLQLLFYSVGIGQISSEVPQNLSASRPQDRQFILSSKKLLLSDSGFYLCAWRESGGFGELFFGEGSRLTVL.

This rearrangement joins TRBV4-2 to TRBJ1-2; 10 bases are a match to TRBD1. The trim removed 1 base at V and 0 bases at J, leaving 5 bases unmatched. The CDR3 length is 17 residues. CDR1 is LGHNA and CDR2 is YNFKEQ in the germline V gene. The DNA of the CDR3 is TGTGCCAGCAGCCAAGTAACCGGGACAGGGGCTAACTATGGCTACACCTTC. Protein sequence: CASSQVTGTGANYGYTF.

V and J are TRBV4-2 and TRBJ2-1; tentatively, D is TRBD1 (6 bases). V was shortened by 0 bases and J by 6 bases, with 15 bases between the two germline ends. The CDR3 has 16 amino acids. Germline V gives CDR1 LGHNA, CDR2 YNFKEQ. CDR3 bases: TGTGCCAGCAGCCAAGAGAGGGGGTCGGGTTCCAATGAGCAGTTCTTC. This gives the protein CASSQERGSGSNEQFF.

The rearrangement links TRBV19 to TRBJ1-2, with D tentatively TRBD1 (6 bases). Trimming left V 9 bases short and J 7 bases short, with 18 bases between. Looked up from germline, CDR1 is LNHDA and CDR2 is SQIVND (reference sequence). This CDR3 comprises 13 residues. The CDR3 DNA follows: TGTGCCAGCCAGACCCCGGGGACACTTGGCTACACCTTC. Protein product: CASQTPGTLGYTF.

V is TRBV5-4 and J is TRBJ2-2; no definite D call. Trimming took off 0 bases at V and 8 bases at J, with 17 bases between the two ends. Looked up from germline, CDR1 is SGHNT and CDR2 is YYREEE (reference sequence). The CDR3 has 16 amino acids. In nucleotides, the CDR3 is TGTGCCAGCAGCTTGGCCCCGGCTAGGCTAGGAGGGGAGCTGTTTTTT. Protein: CASSLAPARLGGELFF.

The table lists this clone with a count of one. The J gene is TRBJ2-2, the V gene TRBV28, with 8 bases lining up with TRBD1. This CDR3 is 17 amino acids long. V was pared by 9 bases and J by 1 base, with 13 bases of the junction left unmatched. Looked up from germline, CDR1 is MDHEN and CDR2 is SYDVKM. This CDR3 is CASLHPRTGRNTGELFF. CDR3 nucleotide sequence: TGTGCCAGTTTACACCCCCGGACAGGGAGGAACACCGGGGAGCTGTTTTTT. The full variable domain, completed using reference TRBV28 and TRBJ2-2, is DVKVTQSSRYLVKRTGEKVFLECVQDMDHENMFWYRQDPGLGLRLIYFSYDVKMKEKGDIPEGYSVSREKKERFSLILESASTNQTSMYLCASLHPRTGRNTGELFFGEGSRLTVL.

The V and J genes are TRBV5-6 and TRBJ2-1; possibly TRBD2 for D (6 bases). The CDR3 sequence is 15 residues long. The germline V gene encodes CDR1 SGHDT and CDR2 YYEEEE. Trimming removed 1 base from V and 9 bases from J, with 17 bases in between. The DNA for the CDR3 is TGTGCCAGCAGCTTGAGGACGGGAGAGAGTGGTGAGCAGTTCTTC. Translating it yields CASSLRTGESGEQFF.

The rearrangement uses TRBV27 and TRBJ2-1, with 9 bases matching TRBD1. CDR1 is MNHEY and CDR2 is SMNVEV in the germline V gene (reference sequence). The CDR3 spans 15 residues. V shed 6 bases and J 0 bases; nucleotides not matched to a gene: 3. The chain's CDR3 is CASRIQGASYNEQFF. Here the CDR3 DNA reads TGTGCCAGCAGAATACAGGGGGCCTCCTACAATGAGCAGTTCTTC.

V gene TRBV27 combines with J gene TRBJ2-1, with D possibly being TRBD1 (8 bases). V was pared by 4 bases and J by 9 bases, with 22 bases between. CDR1 and CDR2 from the germline V gene are MNHEY and SMNVEV (reference sequence). The CDR3 is 16 residues long. This CDR3 is CASSSQARGRGPEQFF. CDR3 coding DNA: TGTGCCAGCAGTTCCCAGGCCAGGGGGCGGGGGCCTGAGCAGTTCTTC.

V is TRBV7-6 and J is TRBJ2-6; D possibly corresponds to TRBD2 (5 bases). Germline lookup yields CDR1 SGHVS and CDR2 FNYEAQ. V dropped 5 bases and J dropped 0 bases, with 11 bases sitting between them. The CDR3 length is 16 residues. CDR3 DNA: TGTGCCAGCAGCCTCGGACGGGACTCTGGGGCCAACGTCCTGACTTTC. Residues: CASSLGRDSGANVLTF.

The rearrangement uses TRBV18 and TRBJ2-7, with TRBD1 matching over 12 bases. This CDR3 region has 16 residues. The germline V gene has CDR1 KGHSH and CDR2 LQKENI. The trim removed 0 bases at V and 5 bases at J, leaving 5 bases unmatched. The CDR3 reads CASSPPRDRGLDEQYF. Here the CDR3 DNA reads TGTGCCAGCTCACCACCGAGGGACAGGGGGCTAGACGAGCAGTACTTC.

The chain recombines TRBV30 with TRBJ2-3; 10 bases map to TRBD2. The CDR3 covers 17 residues. Germline loops: CDR1 GTSNPN, CDR2 SVGIG (reference sequence). Trimming removed 3 bases from V and 2 bases from J; junction bases left unmatched: 11. The CDR3 sequence is CAWSPPGLAASTDTQYF. Written as DNA, the CDR3 is TGTGCCTGGAGCCCACCCGGACTAGCGGCCTCCACAGATACGCAGTATTTT.